This T cell receptor (beta chain) was obtained from a study of blood T cell repertoires in COVID-19. Study-level information: Acute-phase and convalescent COVID-19 samples originated in the United States, Italy and Spain.

With 3 bases clipped from V and 2 bases from J, the junction kept 3 bases outside the gene matches. Germline loops: CDR1 MGHDK, CDR2 SYGVNS. The CDR3 spans 16 residues. Assay: immunoSEQ multiplex PCR; the TCRdb copy retains only in-frame clones and omits some. The profile shows a few hundred thousand clones, roughly 81% of them singletons. The chain is built from TRBV25-1 and TRBJ2-3; 12 bases agree with TRBD2. The sequenced material came from peripheral blood. The sequence was collected from a man in his forties or fifties with acute or convalescent COVID-19. Written as DNA, the CDR3 is TGTGCCAGCAGTGATCTAGCGGGGGGGCTCACAGATACGCAGTATTTT. Translated, it gives CASSDLAGGLTDTQYF.